This is a list of T cell receptor beta chains from one sample in a study of T cells expressing NK-cell markers. TCRdb reprocessed the 5' RACE reads and stores each CDR3 protein as one record, lacking DNA. This table lists under 500,000 distinct CDR3 sequences. The sample was blood T cells: a sorted CD56 or NKG2C T cell subset, CD4+ or CD8+ T cells, or bulk PBMC T cells (not recorded which). Every receptor here comes from a woman between 18 and 75 years old in good health. Both conserved end residues are part of each CDR3.

20	TRBJ2-2	TRBV11-2	CASSSLLAGGPFGWTGELFF
15	TRBJ2-7	TRBV12-3/TRBV12-4	CASSWGELQGGEQYF
16	TRBJ2-3	TRBV10-3	CAISEPSGGGMDTQYF
14	TRBJ1-4	TRBV7-2	CASSLFATNEKLFF
18	TRBJ2-3	TRBV5-1	CASSWSTGTSGSWDTQYF
13	TRBJ2-1	TRBV9	CASTLREAGEQFF
15	TRBJ2-5	TRBV20-1	CSAEVPGRPQETQYF
14	TRBJ1-6	TRBV20-1	CSARLGGDGSPLHF
17	TRBJ1-5	TRBV4-2	CASSPKEGRGLVQPQHF
16	TRBJ2-1	TRBV4-3	CASSQGTSGSRGEQFF
13	TRBJ1-3	TRBV27	CARVTPSGNTIYF
17	TRBJ2-6	TRBV11-2	CASSRPSSISGANVLTF
16	TRBJ2-3	TRBV7-6	CASSLVLAGVPDTQYF
15	TRBJ2-7	TRBV20-1	CSANPALAGTYEQYF
16	TRBJ2-5	TRBV4-1	CASSQVTGAYQETQYF
16	TRBJ2-2	TRBV11-2	CASSPDGAGNTGELFF
15	TRBJ2-2	TRBV20-1	CSASGSGKNTGELFF
19	TRBJ2-3	TRBV19	CASSLLTTSGRPHTDTQYF
17	TRBJ2-3	TRBV7-9	CASSLFSGAVGTDTQYF
14	TRBJ2-3	TRBV20-1	CSSRLAGDWDTQYF
15	TRBJ1-3	TRBV4-1	CASSQDSQAVNTIYF
16	TRBJ2-2	TRBV12-3/TRBV12-4	CASSSWGGLNTGELFF
15	TRBJ2-3	TRBV12-3/TRBV12-4	CASSFSGFSTDTQYF
15	TRBJ2-1	TRBV14	CASSQAASGNNEQFF
15	TRBJ2-1	TRBV20-1	CSATPGTRRVSEQFF
18	TRBJ1-5	TRBV12-3/TRBV12-4	CASSFGTGGFLGYQPQHF
17	TRBJ2-1	TRBV7-3	CASSLTLGLAGSGEQFF
13	TRBJ2-5	TRBV29-1	CSVERGGKETQYF
13	TRBJ1-1	TRBV7-7	CASSLFPDTEAFF
15	TRBJ1-1	TRBV5-1	CASSPPTGKNTEAFF
15	TRBJ2-1	TRBV12-3/TRBV12-4	CASSIRDRDLNEQFF
14	TRBJ2-5	TRBV3-1	CASSWVNPGETQYF
14	TRBJ2-3	TRBV24-1	CATSDRTDTDTQYF
13	TRBJ1-2	TRBV12-3/TRBV12-4	CASWTGFNYGYTF
15	TRBJ2-1	TRBV28	CASSWVGSSYNEQFF
16	TRBJ2-7	TRBV28	CASSPSTGGQVHEQYF
15	TRBJ1-6	TRBV28	CASSLRDRALQALHF
15	TRBJ2-5	TRBV20-1	CSATVGQGLLETQYF
12	TRBJ2-1	TRBV30	CAWSGRVNEQFF
17	TRBJ2-2	TRBV20-1	CSARDGASGSRAGELFF
15	TRBJ2-1	TRBV12-3/TRBV12-4	CASSSPGTGGNEQFF